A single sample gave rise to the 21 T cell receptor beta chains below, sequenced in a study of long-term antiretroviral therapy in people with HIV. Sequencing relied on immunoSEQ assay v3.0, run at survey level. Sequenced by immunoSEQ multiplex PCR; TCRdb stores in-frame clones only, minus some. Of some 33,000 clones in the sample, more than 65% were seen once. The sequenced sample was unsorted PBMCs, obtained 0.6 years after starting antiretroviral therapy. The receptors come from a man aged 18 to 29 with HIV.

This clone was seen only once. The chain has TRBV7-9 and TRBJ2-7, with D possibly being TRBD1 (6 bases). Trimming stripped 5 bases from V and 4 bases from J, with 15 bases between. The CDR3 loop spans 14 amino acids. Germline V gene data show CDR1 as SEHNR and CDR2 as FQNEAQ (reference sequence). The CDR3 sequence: CASSLIGQTYEQYF. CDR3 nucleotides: TGTGCCAGCAGCCTGATCGGACAGACATACGAGCAGTACTTC.

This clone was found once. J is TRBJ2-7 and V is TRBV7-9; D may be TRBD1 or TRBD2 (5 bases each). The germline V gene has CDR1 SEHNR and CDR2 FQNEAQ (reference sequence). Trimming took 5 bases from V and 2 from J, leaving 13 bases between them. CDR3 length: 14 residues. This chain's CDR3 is CASSLGTLTYEQYF. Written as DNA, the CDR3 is TGTGCCAGCAGCCTGGGGACCCTCACCTACGAGCAGTACTTC.

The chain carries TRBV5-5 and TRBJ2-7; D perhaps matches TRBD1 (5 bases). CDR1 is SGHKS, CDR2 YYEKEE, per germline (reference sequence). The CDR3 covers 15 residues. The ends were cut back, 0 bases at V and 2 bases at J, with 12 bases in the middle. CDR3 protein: CASSLGTTPPYEQYF. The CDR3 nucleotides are TGTGCCAGCAGCTTGGGGACAACGCCACCCTACGAGCAGTACTTC.

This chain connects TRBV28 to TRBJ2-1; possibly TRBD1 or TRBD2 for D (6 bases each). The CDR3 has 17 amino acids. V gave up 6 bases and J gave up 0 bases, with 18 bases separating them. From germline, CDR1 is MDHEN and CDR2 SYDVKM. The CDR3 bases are TGTGCCAGCAGCATTTCCCCGGGGGCGAGCTCCTACAATGAGCAGTTCTTC. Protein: CASSISPGASSYNEQFF. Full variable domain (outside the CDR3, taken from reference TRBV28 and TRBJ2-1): DVKVTQSSRYLVKRTGEKVFLECVQDMDHENMFWYRQDPGLGLRLIYFSYDVKMKEKGDIPEGYSVSREKKERFSLILESASTNQTSMYLCASSISPGASSYNEQFFGPGTRLTVL.

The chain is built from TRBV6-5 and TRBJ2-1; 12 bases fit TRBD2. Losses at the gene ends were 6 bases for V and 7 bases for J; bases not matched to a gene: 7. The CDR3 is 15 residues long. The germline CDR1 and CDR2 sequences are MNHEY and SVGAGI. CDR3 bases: TGTGCCAGCAGCCCCCGACTAGCGGGGGATAATGAGCAGTTCTTC. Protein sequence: CASSPRLAGDNEQFF.

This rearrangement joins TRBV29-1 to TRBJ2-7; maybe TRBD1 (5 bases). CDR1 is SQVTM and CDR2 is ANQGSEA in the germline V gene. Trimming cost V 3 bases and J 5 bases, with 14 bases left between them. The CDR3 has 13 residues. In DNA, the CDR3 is TGCAGCGTTGAGCAAGGGGCAGGGCACGAGCAGTACTTC. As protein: CSVEQGAGHEQYF.

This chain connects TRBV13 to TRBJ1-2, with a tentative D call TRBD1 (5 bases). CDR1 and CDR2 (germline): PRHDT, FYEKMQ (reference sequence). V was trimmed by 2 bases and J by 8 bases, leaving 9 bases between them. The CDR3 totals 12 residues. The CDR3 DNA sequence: TGTGCCAGCAGCTTAATCTGGGGCGGCTACACCTTC. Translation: CASSLIWGGYTF.

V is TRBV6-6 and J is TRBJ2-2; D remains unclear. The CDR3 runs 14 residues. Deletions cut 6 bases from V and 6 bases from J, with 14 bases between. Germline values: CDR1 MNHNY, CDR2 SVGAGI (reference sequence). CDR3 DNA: TGTGCCAGCAGACCCGACAAGTCCCCCGGGGAGCTGTTTTTT. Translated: CASRPDKSPGELFF.

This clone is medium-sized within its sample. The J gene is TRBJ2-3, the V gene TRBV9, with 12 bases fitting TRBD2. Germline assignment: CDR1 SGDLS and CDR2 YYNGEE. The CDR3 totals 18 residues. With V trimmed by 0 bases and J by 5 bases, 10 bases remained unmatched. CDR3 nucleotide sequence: TGTGCCAGCAGCGTAGGACTAGCGGGAGTAGTGGTACGAGATACGCAGTATTTT. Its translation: CASSVGLAGVVVRDTQYF.

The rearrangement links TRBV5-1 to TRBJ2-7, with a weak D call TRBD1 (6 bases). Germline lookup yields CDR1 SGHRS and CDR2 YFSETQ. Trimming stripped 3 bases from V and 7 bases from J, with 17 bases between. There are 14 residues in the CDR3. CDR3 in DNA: TGCGCCAGCAGCTCACTTACAGGGCTCGGGGAGCAGTACTTC. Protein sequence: CASSSLTGLGEQYF.

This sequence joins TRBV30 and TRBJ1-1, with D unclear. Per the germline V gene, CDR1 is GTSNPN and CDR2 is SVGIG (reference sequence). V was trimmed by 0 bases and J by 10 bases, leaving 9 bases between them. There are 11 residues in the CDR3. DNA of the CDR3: TGTGCCTGGAGTGTATCCCCTACAGCTTTCTTT. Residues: CAWSVSPTAFF.

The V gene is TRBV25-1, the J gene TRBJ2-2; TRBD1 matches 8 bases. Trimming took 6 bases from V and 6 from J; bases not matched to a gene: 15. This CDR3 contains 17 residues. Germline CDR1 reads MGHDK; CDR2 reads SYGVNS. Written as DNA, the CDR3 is TGTGCCAGCAGCCCGAGAACGGAGACAGGGGCGGCCGGGGAGCTGTTTTTT. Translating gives CASSPRTETGAAGELFF.

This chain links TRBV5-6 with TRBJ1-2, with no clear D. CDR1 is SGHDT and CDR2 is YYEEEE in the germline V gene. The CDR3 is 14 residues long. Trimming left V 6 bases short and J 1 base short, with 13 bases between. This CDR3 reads CASIVTGVNYGYTF. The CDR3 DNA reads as TGTGCCAGCATCGTAACCGGGGTTAACTATGGCTACACCTTC.

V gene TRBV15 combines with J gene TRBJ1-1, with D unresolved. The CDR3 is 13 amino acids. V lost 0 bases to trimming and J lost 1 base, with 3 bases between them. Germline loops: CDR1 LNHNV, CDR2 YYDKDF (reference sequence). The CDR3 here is CATSRDGNTEAFF. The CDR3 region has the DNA TGTGCCACCAGCAGAGATGGGAACACTGAAGCTTTCTTT.

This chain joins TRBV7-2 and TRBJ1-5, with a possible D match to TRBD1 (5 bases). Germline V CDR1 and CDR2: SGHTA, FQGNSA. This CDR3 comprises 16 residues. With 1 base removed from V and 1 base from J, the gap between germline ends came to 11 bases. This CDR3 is CASSLEQGRSNQPQHF. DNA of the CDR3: TGTGCCAGCAGCTTAGAGCAGGGCAGGAGCAATCAGCCCCAGCATTTT.

Here the CDR3 reads CASSYSRLVHEQYF. For the CDR3, the DNA is TGTGCCAGCAGTTACTCTCGACTAGTCCACGAGCAGTACTTC. The rearrangement joins TRBV6-5 to TRBJ2-7, with D perhaps TRBD2 (6 bases). The CDR3 sequence is 14 residues long. Trimming pared 0 bases from V and 5 bases from J, leaving 11 bases between. Germline V gene lookup returns CDR1 MNHEY and CDR2 SVGAGI.

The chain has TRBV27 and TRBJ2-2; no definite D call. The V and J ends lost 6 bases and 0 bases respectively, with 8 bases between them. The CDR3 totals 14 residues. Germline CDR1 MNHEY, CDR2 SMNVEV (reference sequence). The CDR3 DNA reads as TGTGCCAGCAGCTGGGCCACGAACACCGGGGAGCTGTTTTTT. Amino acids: CASSWATNTGELFF.

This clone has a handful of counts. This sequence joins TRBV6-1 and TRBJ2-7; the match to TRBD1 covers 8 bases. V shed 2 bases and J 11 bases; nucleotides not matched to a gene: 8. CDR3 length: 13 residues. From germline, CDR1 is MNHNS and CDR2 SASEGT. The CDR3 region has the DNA TGTGCCAGCAGTGAATCTGGACAGGGAAGGGAGTACTTC. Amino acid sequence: CASSESGQGREYF.

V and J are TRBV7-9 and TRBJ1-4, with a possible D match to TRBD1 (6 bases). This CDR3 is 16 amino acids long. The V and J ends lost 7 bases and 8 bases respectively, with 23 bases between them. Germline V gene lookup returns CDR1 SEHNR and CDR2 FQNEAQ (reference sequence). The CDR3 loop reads CASTGARIQDGEKLFF. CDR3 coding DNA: TGTGCCAGCACGGGGGCCAGGATCCAGGACGGAGAAAAACTGTTTTTT.

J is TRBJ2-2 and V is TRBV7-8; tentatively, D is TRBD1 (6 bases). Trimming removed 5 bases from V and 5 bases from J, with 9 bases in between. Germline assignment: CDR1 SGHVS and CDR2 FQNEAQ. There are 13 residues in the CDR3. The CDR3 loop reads CASSQQGTGELFF. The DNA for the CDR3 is TGTGCCAGCAGCCAACAGGGTACCGGGGAGCTGTTTTTT.

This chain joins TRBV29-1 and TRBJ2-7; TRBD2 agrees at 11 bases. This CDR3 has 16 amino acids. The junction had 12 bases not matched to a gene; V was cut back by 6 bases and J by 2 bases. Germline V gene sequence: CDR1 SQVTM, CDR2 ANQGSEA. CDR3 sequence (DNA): TGCAGCGTCCTTCCCGGGACTAGCGGCTCAACCTACGAGCAGTACTTC. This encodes CSVLPGTSGSTYEQYF.